Listed below are T cell receptor beta chains from one sample, sequenced in a study of neurological immune-mediated disorders. TCRdb reprocessed the 5' RACE reads with MiXCR, giving one entry per CDR3 protein. This table holds tens of thousands of distinct CDR3 sequences, about a sixth found once. The specimen was CD4+ T cells from blood. These receptors were obtained from a female donor with HTLV-1-associated myelopathy (HAM/TSP). Both conserved end residues are part of each CDR3. D genes are given only for firm matches. Only some rows state a clone size, as once, few, many or a class for expanded clones.

clone_size j_call v_call d_call cdr3_aa cdr3_nt
many TRBJ2-3 TRBV12-3/TRBV12-4 TRBD1 CASSLGGGADTQYF TGTGCCAGCAGTTTAGGAGGGGGCGCAGATACGCAGTATTTT
many TRBJ2-3 TRBV24-1 TRBD1 CATSDRRDRGTDTQYF TGTGCCACCAGTGATCGCCGGGACAGGGGGACAGATACGCAGTATTTT
many TRBJ2-3 TRBV24-1 TRBD2 CATSEPGTSGLDTQYF TGTGCCACCAGTGAACCCGGGACTAGCGGGTTAGATACGCAGTATTTT
NA TRBJ2-5 TRBV3-1 NA CASSPFSQENKYF TGTGCCAGCAGCCCCTTCTCTCAAGAGAACAAGTACTTC
many TRBJ2-3 TRBV6-5 TRBD2 CASSTPGLQGTQYF TGTGCCAGCAGTACACCGGGACTACAAGGAACGCAGTATTTT
many TRBJ2-5 TRBV5-1 TRBD2 CASSLASGIGETQYF TGCGCCAGCAGCTTGGCTAGCGGGATAGGAGAGACCCAGTACTTC
many TRBJ2-5 TRBV7-2 TRBD1 CASSPDRVQETQYF TGTGCCAGCAGCCCGGACAGGGTCCAAGAGACCCAGTACTTC
NA TRBJ2-7 TRBV4-1 TRBD2 CASSPGRGPVPLYEQYF TGCGCCAGCAGCCCAGGGAGGGGTCCCGTTCCCCTCTACGAGCAGTACTTC
many TRBJ2-2 TRBV5-1 NA CASSPSSNTGELFF TGCGCCAGCAGCCCCAGTTCGAACACCGGGGAGCTGTTTTTT
NA TRBJ2-2 TRBV5-1 NA CASPPPRGTGELFF TGCGCCAGCCCGCCGCCTAGGGGCACCGGGGAGCTGTTTTTT
many TRBJ1-5 TRBV24-1 NA CATSEAGWGDQPQHF TGTGCCACCAGTGAGGCAGGGTGGGGGGATCAGCCCCAGCATTTT
many TRBJ2-3 TRBV5-6 NA CASSIGSPDTQYF TGTGCCAGCAGCATCGGGAGCCCAGATACGCAGTATTTT
many TRBJ1-3 TRBV4-2 NA CASSPDRTAGNTIYF TGTGCCAGCAGCCCGGATCGGACGGCAGGAAACACCATATATTTT
few TRBJ2-4 TRBV5-1 NA CASSEQGGIQYF TGCGCCAGCAGCGAACAGGGAGGTATTCAGTACTTC
many TRBJ1-2 TRBV20-1 NA CSAHGRGINGYTF TGCAGTGCTCACGGCCGGGGGATTAATGGCTACACCTTC
many TRBJ2-5 TRBV20-1 TRBD2 CSATPLAGGLETQYF TGCAGTGCAACCCCTTTGGCGGGGGGGTTAGAGACCCAGTACTTC
many TRBJ2-6 TRBV10-3 NA CAITPHGVVSGANVLTF TGTGCCATCACCCCCCACGGGGTGGTGTCTGGGGCCAACGTCCTGACTTTC
many TRBJ2-1 TRBV7-3 NA CASVSGEQFF TGTGCCAGCGTTAGCGGAGAGCAGTTCTTC
many TRBJ2-1 TRBV14 NA CASSPWGLHEQFF TGTGCCAGCAGCCCTTGGGGACTTCATGAGCAGTTCTTC
many TRBJ2-7 TRBV29-1 TRBD1 CSGRQGSYEQYF TGCAGCGGAAGACAGGGGTCCTACGAGCAGTACTTC
many TRBJ2-7 TRBV14 NA CASSHIYRALRGSEQYF TGTGCCAGCAGCCACATATACCGGGCCCTGAGGGGTTCCGAGCAGTACTTC
medium-sized TRBJ1-1 TRBV5-1 NA CASRLGGQINTEAFF TGCGCCAGCAGATTGGGAGGACAGATTAACACTGAAGCTTTCTTT
many TRBJ2-7 TRBV7-2 NA CASSLFYEQYF TGTGCCAGCAGCCTGTTCTACGAGCAGTACTTC
medium-sized TRBJ2-3 TRBV7-8 NA CASSFRDTQYF TGTGCCAGCAGCTTCCGGGATACGCAGTATTTT
many TRBJ2-7 TRBV3-1 NA CASSQAAARDEQYF TGTGCCAGCAGCCAAGCCGCGGCTAGGGACGAGCAGTACTTC
many TRBJ2-4 TRBV20-1 NA CSAHRDSKNIQYF TGCAGTGCTCACCGGGACTCCAAAAACATTCAGTACTTC
once TRBJ1-1 TRBV29-1 NA CSVAEGLAEAFF TGCAGCGTTGCAGAGGGGCTCGCTGAAGCTTTCTTT
many TRBJ1-4 TRBV5-1 NA CASSSDSKLFF TGCGCCAGCAGCTCAGACAGTAAACTGTTTTTT
many TRBJ2-1 TRBV5-6 NA CASSSQRGIGGEQFF TGTGCCAGCAGCTCCCAACGGGGGATCGGGGGTGAGCAGTTCTTC
NA TRBJ1-2 TRBV20-1 NA CSANQPGGYTF TGCAGTGCTAACCAACCAGGAGGCTACACCTTC
many TRBJ2-5 TRBV7-9 TRBD2 CASSGVRGEETQYF TGTGCCAGCAGCGGAGTGCGGGGGGAGGAGACCCAGTACTTC
many TRBJ1-6 TRBV4-1 NA CASSQGGSYNSPLHF TGCGCCAGCAGCCAAGGGGGCTCCTATAATTCACCCCTCCACTTT
many TRBJ2-5 TRBV5-1 NA CASSLGGVQETQYF TGCGCCAGCAGCTTGGGGGGGGTCCAAGAGACCCAGTACTTC
many TRBJ2-7 TRBV4-2 TRBD2 CASSQGSGRAREQYF TGTGCCAGCAGCCAAGGGAGCGGGAGGGCGCGCGAGCAGTACTTC